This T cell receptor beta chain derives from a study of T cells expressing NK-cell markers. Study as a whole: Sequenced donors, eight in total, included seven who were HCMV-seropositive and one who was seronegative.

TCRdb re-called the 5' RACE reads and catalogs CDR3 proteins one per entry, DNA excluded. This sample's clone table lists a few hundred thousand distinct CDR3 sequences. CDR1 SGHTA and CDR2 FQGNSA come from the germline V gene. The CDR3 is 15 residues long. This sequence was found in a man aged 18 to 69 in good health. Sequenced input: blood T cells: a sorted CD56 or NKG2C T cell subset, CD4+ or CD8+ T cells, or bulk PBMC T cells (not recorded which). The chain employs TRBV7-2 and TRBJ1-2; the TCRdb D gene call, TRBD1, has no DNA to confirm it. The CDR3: CASSLDVGGTSGYTF.